This TCR beta chain was observed in a study of shared clonotypes between healthy human individuals. The length of the CDR3 is 13 residues. Deletions cut 5 bases from V and 2 bases from J, with 10 bases between. From germline, CDR1 is SNHLY and CDR2 FYNNEI. The data were produced by immunoSEQ multiplex PCR, yet TCRdb's version contains in-frame clones alone and is incomplete. The data hold around 200,000 clones, with 65% to 80% observed a single time. This clone was seen at least ten times. This specimen includes other DNA sequences encoding the same CDR3. V and J are TRBV2 and TRBJ2-7; D might be TRBD2 (6 bases). The clonotype comes from a man aged 25 to 45 in good health. Material for sequencing was memory CD4+ T cells sorted from blood. Subset denoted: CD45RA-negative fraction. DNA of the CDR3: TGTGCCAGCAGTCGGCGGGGAACCTACGAGCAGTACTTC. Its translation is CASSRRGTYEQYF.